The 27 T cell receptor beta chains reported below all come from one sample, sequenced in a study of OX40 agonist ivuxolimab in advanced cancers. Profiled with immunoSEQ multiplex PCR; TCRdb holds only in-frame clones, not every one. Of tens of thousands of clones in the sample, about 89% were seen once. Sequenced here: CD4+ or CD8+ T cells sorted from blood, sampled in a trial of the OX40 agonist ivuxolimab. These receptors came from an adult with an advanced solid tumor such as melanoma, head and neck, liver or kidney cancer.

The V and J genes are TRBV5-8 and TRBJ2-1; 7 nucleotides match TRBD1. This CDR3 contains 13 residues. Germline V gene lookup returns CDR1 SGHTS and CDR2 YDEGEE. J gave up 5 bases and V 4 bases, and 3 bases lay outside the gene matches. CDR3 in DNA: TGTGCCAGCAGCCCGACAGGGAACAATGAGCAGTTCTTC. Amino acids: CASSPTGNNEQFF.

The CDR3 region is CASSLSWAGGDYGYTF. The CDR3 region has the DNA TGTGCCAGCAGTTTATCCTGGGCAGGGGGCGACTATGGCTACACCTTC. The gene calls are TRBV27 and TRBJ1-2; 8 nucleotides line up with TRBD1. The CDR3 runs 16 residues. Germline V gene sequence: CDR1 MNHEY, CDR2 SMNVEV (reference sequence). The V and J ends lost 0 bases and 3 bases, in that order; junction bases with no gene match: 6.

This rearrangement joins TRBV2 to TRBJ2-3; 12 bases are shared with TRBD2. The V gene's germline CDR1 is SNHLY and CDR2 FYNNEI. V lost 4 bases and J lost 2; bases outside the gene matches: 1. The length of the CDR3 is 15 residues. The CDR3 nucleotides read TGTGCCAGCAGTGGACTAGCGGGGGACACAGATACGCAGTATTTT. It yields the protein CASSGLAGDTDTQYF.

The CDR3 nucleotides are TGTGCCAGCAGTCCTAGCGGGGGGGTAAACAATGAGCAGTTCTTC. Amino acid sequence: CASSPSGGVNNEQFF. This sequence joins TRBV9 and TRBJ2-1; TRBD2 aligns across 12 bases. The CDR3 runs 15 residues. Germline trimming cut 5 bases from V and 5 bases from J; bases unmatched to any gene: 5. CDR1 and CDR2 from the germline V gene are SGDLS and YYNGEE.

This chain uses TRBV11-2 with TRBJ2-7, with a possible D match to TRBD2 (5 bases). The CDR3 length is 13 residues. Trimming left V 5 bases short and J 6 bases short, with 14 bases between. Germline V gene lookup returns CDR1 SGHAT and CDR2 FQNNGV. The DNA of the CDR3 is TGTGCCAGCAGCCTCTTGGAGGTCTCCGAGCAGTACTTC. Translation gives CASSLLEVSEQYF.

This chain uses TRBV19 with TRBJ2-7; TRBD2 matches at 9 bases. CDR1 and CDR2 (germline): LNHDA, SQIVND (reference sequence). The CDR3 spans 15 residues. Trimming cost V 6 bases and J 2 bases; bases outside gene matches: 8. CDR3 sequence (DNA): TGTGCCAGTAGGACCGCTAGCGGGGAGACCTACGAGCAGTACTTC. Translating it yields CASRTASGETYEQYF.

This chain links TRBV28 with TRBJ1-1, with D tentatively TRBD1 (6 bases). The CDR3 contains 17 residues. The germline V and J ends were trimmed by 5 bases and 0 bases, with 19 bases remaining between them. CDR1 is MDHEN, CDR2 SYDVKM, per germline. CDR3 DNA: TGTGCCAGCAGTCCCTCCTGGGGGGGCCCTATGAACACTGAAGCTTTCTTT. This translates into CASSPSWGGPMNTEAFF.

This chain links TRBV27 with TRBJ1-2; 9 bases are a match to TRBD1. The CDR3 runs 16 residues. V trimming: 4 bases; J trimming: 4 bases; junction bases outside the gene matches: 10. From germline, CDR1 is MNHEY and CDR2 SMNVEV (reference sequence). For the CDR3, the DNA is TGTGCCAGCAGTTCAAAAAGGGACAGGGAGGGCTATGGCTACACCTTC. Translating it yields CASSSKRDREGYGYTF.

The chain uses TRBV4-1 and TRBJ2-1; TRBD2 matches at 8 bases. Germline V gene data show CDR1 as MGHRA and CDR2 as YSYEKL. This CDR3 is 14 amino acids long. V gave up 8 bases and J gave up 7 bases; unmatched junction bases: 10. Written as DNA, the CDR3 is TGCGCCAGCCGCCCACTAGCGGAGGGGAATGAGCAGTTCTTC. This translates into CASRPLAEGNEQFF.

The chain joins TRBV25-1 to TRBJ2-7; D remains ambiguous. The CDR3 length is 12 residues. Trimming shortened V by 8 bases and J by 1 base, and 9 bases separated the two germline ends. CDR1 and CDR2 from the germline V gene are MGHDK and SYGVNS. As DNA, the CDR3 is TGTGCCAGCGGAAAGGAATCCTACGAGCAGTACTTC. Amino acid sequence: CASGKESYEQYF.

For this clone: Other DNA sequences from this sample encode an identical CDR3 as well. The rearrangement uses TRBV7-9 and TRBJ2-7; D tentatively reads TRBD1 or TRBD2 (5 bases each). The CDR3 extends over 14 amino acids. Per germline, CDR1 SEHNR and CDR2 FQNEAQ (reference sequence). The V end lost 5 bases, the J end lost 5 bases, and 16 bases lay between the germline ends. In nucleotides, the CDR3 is TGTGCCAGCAGCCCTGATGTCGGGGCCCACGAGCAGTACTTC. Its translation: CASSPDVGAHEQYF.

This clone was observed a single time. J is TRBJ2-3 and V is TRBV28, with 9 bases fitting TRBD2. CDR1 is MDHEN, CDR2 SYDVKM, per germline. The CDR3 length is 16 residues. Trimming cost V 7 bases and J 9 bases; bases outside gene matches: 17. The CDR3 DNA reads as TGTGCCAGCACTACCCCTAGCGGGGACTCACAGATAACGCAGTATTTT. Its protein product is CASTTPSGDSQITQYF.

The chain joins TRBV6-5 to TRBJ2-7; 7 bases match TRBD1. The CDR3 has 12 amino acids. After removal of 7 bases from V and 4 bases from J, the junction contained 4 bases not matched to a gene. The germline CDR1 and CDR2 sequences are MNHEY and SVGAGI. Here the CDR3 DNA reads TGTGCCAGCAATGGGGACAGTTACGAGCAGTACTTC. It codes for CASNGDSYEQYF.

The chain recombines TRBV7-9 with TRBJ2-7, with D hard to call. Looked up from germline, CDR1 is SEHNR and CDR2 is FQNEAQ (reference sequence). The CDR3 totals 15 residues. Trimming took 0 bases from V and 3 from J, leaving 12 bases between them. CDR3 bases: TGTGCCAGCAGCTTAGCAGGGTCCGAGAGCTACGAGCAGTACTTC. As protein: CASSLAGSESYEQYF.

In its sample, this clone was seen once. The chain joins TRBV19 to TRBJ2-5; TRBD2 matches 10 bases. Germline lookup yields CDR1 LNHDA and CDR2 SQIVND (reference sequence). The V and J ends lost 2 bases and 4 bases, in that order; junction bases with no gene match: 4. This CDR3 region has 15 residues. CDR3 DNA sequence: TGTGCCAGTAGTATATACCCTAGCGGGAGAGAGACCCAGTACTTC. Amino acids: CASSIYPSGRETQYF.

V gene TRBV4-2 combines with J gene TRBJ2-7; D may be TRBD1 or TRBD2 (5 bases each). The CDR3 spans 13 residues. CDR1 is LGHNA, CDR2 YNFKEQ, per germline. The germline V and J ends were trimmed by 1 base and 6 bases, with 10 bases remaining between them. The CDR3 coding sequence is TGTGCCAGCAGCCAAGCCGGGACCATCGAGCAGTACTTC. This sequence encodes CASSQAGTIEQYF.

This clone came up once. The chain recombines TRBV7-6 with TRBJ2-2, with a tentative D call TRBD1 (5 bases). Per germline, CDR1 SGHVS and CDR2 FNYEAQ. This CDR3 has 13 residues. V lost 3 bases, J lost 6 bases, and 8 bases lay in between. In DNA form, the CDR3 reads TGTGCCAGCAGCTTTATGGGGCCCGGGGAGCTGTTTTTT. The encoded protein is CASSFMGPGELFF.

This rearrangement joins TRBV11-2 to TRBJ2-3; perhaps D is TRBD1 or TRBD2 (5 bases each). Germline-derived CDR1 and CDR2 are SGHAT and FQNNGV. Trimming left V 1 base short and J 0 bases short, with 14 bases between. The CDR3 runs to 17 residues. CDR3 residues: CASSLVLRGDSTDTQYF. Written as DNA, the CDR3 is TGTGCCAGCAGCTTAGTTCTGAGGGGCGATAGCACAGATACGCAGTATTTT.

V gene TRBV6-4 combines with J gene TRBJ2-1; 8 nucleotides line up with TRBD2. This CDR3 comprises 15 residues. From germline, CDR1 is MRHNA and CDR2 SNTAGT. The V gene end was trimmed by 4 bases and the J gene end by 6 bases; junction bases not matched to a gene: 8. For the CDR3, the DNA is TGTGCCAGCAGTGTCGGACTAGCAGCGCGCAATGAGCAGTTCTTC. Translation gives CASSVGLAARNEQFF.

Here the CDR3 DNA reads TGTGCCACCATTATCTTATTCAGCGGCAGGGTTAATGGCTACACCTTC. Protein sequence: CATIILFSGRVNGYTF. The rearrangement joins TRBV15 to TRBJ1-2, with D perhaps TRBD1 (5 bases). The CDR3 length is 16 residues. V was trimmed by 7 bases and J by 6 bases, leaving 24 bases between them. The germline V gene encodes CDR1 LNHNV and CDR2 YYDKDF (reference sequence).

The chain has TRBV27 and TRBJ2-1; 9 nucleotides line up with TRBD2. CDR3 length: 16 amino acids. V was clipped by 2 bases and J by 12 bases; unmatched bases: 14. Germline values: CDR1 MNHEY, CDR2 SMNVEV (reference sequence). The CDR3 DNA is TGTGCCAGCAGTTTAACACCGGGACTAGCAATACGGGGGCAGTTCTTC. This translates into CASSLTPGLAIRGQFF.

The chain joins TRBV4-1 to TRBJ2-3; 9 bases map to TRBD2. Trimming took 1 base from V and 6 from J; bases not matched to a gene: 5. Germline V gene sequence: CDR1 MGHRA, CDR2 YSYEKL. This CDR3 region has 15 residues. In nucleotides, the CDR3 is TGCGCCAGCAGCCAAGTTCCTAGCGGGGTGGATACGCAGTATTTT. Protein: CASSQVPSGVDTQYF.

The chain has TRBV5-8 and TRBJ2-7; D possibly corresponds to TRBD2 (5 bases). The CDR3 consists of 12 residues. V lost 3 bases and J 3 bases, leaving 7 bases between the germline ends. Germline CDR1 SGHTS, CDR2 YDEGEE. The CDR3 DNA follows: TGTGCCAGCAGCTCCGGGGACTACGAGCAGTACTTC. The encoded protein is CASSSGDYEQYF.

This clone was counted only a few times. Other nucleotide sequences from this sample produce the same CDR3. The chain couples TRBV5-6 to TRBJ1-1; no clear D. The CDR3 runs to 14 residues. The V gene lost 2 bases and the J gene lost 2 bases, with 10 bases spanning the gap. Germline-derived CDR1 and CDR2 are SGHDT and YYEEEE. The CDR3 nucleotides are TGTGCCAGCAGCTTTTCAGGTAGTAACACTGAAGCTTTCTTT. It translates to CASSFSGSNTEAFF.

This sequence joins TRBV7-3 and TRBJ2-5; 7 bases fit TRBD2. The CDR3 loop spans 14 amino acids. Trimming at V came to 6 bases and at J to 5 bases, leaving 9 bases not matched to a gene. Germline CDR1 is SGHTA and CDR2 is FQGTGA. CDR3 protein: CASSPAGLGETQYF. Here the CDR3 DNA reads TGTGCCAGCAGTCCAGCGGGGCTGGGGGAGACCCAGTACTTC.

The chain uses TRBV5-4 and TRBJ1-2; tentatively, D is TRBD1 (5 bases). CDR1 SGHNT and CDR2 YYREEE come from the germline V gene (reference sequence). V lost 1 base, J lost 5 bases, and 15 bases lay in between. This CDR3 has 15 residues. CDR3: CASSLSSTGGYGYTF. The CDR3 DNA is TGTGCCAGCAGCTTGTCGTCAACGGGGGGTTATGGCTACACCTTC.

J is TRBJ1-5 and V is TRBV6-5, with 7 bases fitting TRBD1. Germline V CDR1 and CDR2: MNHEY, SVGAGI. J lost 7 bases, V lost 5 bases, and 8 bases had no gene match. The CDR3 totals 14 residues. The CDR3 coding sequence is TGTGCCAGCAGTGAAGACAGGGTAGGGCAGCCCCAGCATTTT. It specifies CASSEDRVGQPQHF.